This T cell receptor (beta chain) comes out of a study of blood T cells in healthy people across ages. Through a sample-barcoded 5' primer and a J-beta primer mix, a second PCR was run for roughly 6 to 11 cycles. TCRdb fed the 5' RACE reads into MiXCR, producing one record per CDR3 protein. Of approximately 850,000 distinct CDR3 sequences in the sample, more than 45% were seen once. Trimming removed 5 bases at V and 1 base at J, with 12 bases between. The CDR3 is 14 amino acids. The germline gives CDR1 LNHNV, CDR2 YYDKDF (reference sequence). Sequencing was done on a sample of blood. The chain recombines TRBV15 with TRBJ2-7, with no clear D. This receptor was taken from a man younger than 45 in good health. DNA of the CDR3: TGTGCCACCAGCTGGAAAACTGCATCCTACGAGCAGTACTTC. Encoded protein: CATSWKTASYEQYF. Together with reference TRBV15 and TRBJ2-7, the CDR3 gives the full variable domain: DAMVIQNPRYQVTQFGKPVTLSCSQTLNHNVMYWYQQKSSQAPKLLFHYYDKDFNNEADTPDNFQSRRPNTSFCFLDIRSPGLGDTAMYLCATSWKTASYEQYFGPGTRLTVT.